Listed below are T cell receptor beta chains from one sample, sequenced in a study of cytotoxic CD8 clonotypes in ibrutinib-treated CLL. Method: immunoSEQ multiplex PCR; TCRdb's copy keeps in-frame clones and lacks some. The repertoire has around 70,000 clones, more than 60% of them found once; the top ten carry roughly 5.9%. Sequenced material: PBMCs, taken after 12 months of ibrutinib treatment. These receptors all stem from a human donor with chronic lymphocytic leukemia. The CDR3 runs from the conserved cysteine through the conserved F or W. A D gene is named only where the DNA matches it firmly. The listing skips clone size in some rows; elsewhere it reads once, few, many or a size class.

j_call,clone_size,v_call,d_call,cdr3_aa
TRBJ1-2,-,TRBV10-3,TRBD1,CAIREDRTGMRYGYTF
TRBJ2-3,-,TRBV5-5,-,CASSLRPAVSTDTQYF
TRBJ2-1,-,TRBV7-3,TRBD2,CASSSGLAGSNEQFF
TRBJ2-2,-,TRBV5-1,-,CASSLIGGTGELFF
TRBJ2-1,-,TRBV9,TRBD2,CASSSEMGSGGTYNEQFF
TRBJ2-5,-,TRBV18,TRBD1,CASSPQGEETQYF
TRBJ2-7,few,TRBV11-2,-,CASSLADEQYF
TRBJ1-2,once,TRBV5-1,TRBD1,CASSLAGQVNYGYTF
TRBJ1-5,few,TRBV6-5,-,CASSTGVQPQHF
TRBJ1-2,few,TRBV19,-,CASSISRGDGYTF
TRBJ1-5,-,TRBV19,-,CASSISSRGWGGNQPQHF
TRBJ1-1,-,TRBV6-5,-,CASRRERDTEAFF
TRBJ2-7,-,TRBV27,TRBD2,CASSHGSGGATYEQYF
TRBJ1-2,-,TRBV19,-,CASSLRVGGTYGYTF
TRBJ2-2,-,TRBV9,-,CASSTQGPNTGELFF
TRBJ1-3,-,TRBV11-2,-,CASSFRAGNTIYF
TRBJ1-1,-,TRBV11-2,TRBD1,CASSRDRGSEAFF
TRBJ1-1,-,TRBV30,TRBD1,CAWSDRGYNTEAFF
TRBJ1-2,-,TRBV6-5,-,CASSPDRTAHTTDF
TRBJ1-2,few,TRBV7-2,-,CASSSRVYGYTF
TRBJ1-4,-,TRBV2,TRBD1,CASSIGQASNEKLFF
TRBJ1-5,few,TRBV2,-,CASSVGPRTQHF
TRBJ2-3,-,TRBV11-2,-,CASSPGGGHTDTQYF
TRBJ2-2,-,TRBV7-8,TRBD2,CASSLVGLAGARDGELFF
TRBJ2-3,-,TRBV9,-,CASSVLGGPSTDTQYF
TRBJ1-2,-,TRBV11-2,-,CASSWGVTAGFNYGYTF
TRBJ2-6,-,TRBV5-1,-,CASSARVISGANVLTF
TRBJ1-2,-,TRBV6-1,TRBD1,CASSLLDRGVYGYTF
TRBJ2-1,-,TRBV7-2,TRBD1,CASSLIGTGVNNEQFF
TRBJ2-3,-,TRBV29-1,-,CSVVGGTDTQYF
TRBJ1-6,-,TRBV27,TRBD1,CASSYGQGLNSPLHF
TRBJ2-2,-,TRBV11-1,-,CASSLTPAGTGELFF
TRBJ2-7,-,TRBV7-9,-,CASSLGVKAVEQYF
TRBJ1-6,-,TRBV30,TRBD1,CACDREGSPLHF
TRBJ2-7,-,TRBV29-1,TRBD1,CSVEQGTGVYEQYF
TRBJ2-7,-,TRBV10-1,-,CASSEGHSSYEQYF
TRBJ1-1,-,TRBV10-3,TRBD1,CAISDVRTGGTEAFF
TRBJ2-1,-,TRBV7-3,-,CASSPGQGGVGEQFF
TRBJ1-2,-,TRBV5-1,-,CASSLEGVGYTF
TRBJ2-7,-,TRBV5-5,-,CASSLIQDTYSYEQYF
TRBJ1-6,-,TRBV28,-,CASSSGGRALHF